What follows are 11 T cell receptor beta chains derived from one specimen sequenced in a study of technical replicates of blood from four donors. Measured with immunoSEQ multiplex PCR; TCRdb has only the in-frame clones, and not every one. This sample has under 90,000 clones, with about 98% found just once. The sequenced material came from T cells isolated from PBMCs. Receptors originate from a human donor in good health.

The chain joins TRBV5-1 to TRBJ2-3, with D perhaps matching TRBD1 (6 bases). Per germline, CDR1 SGHRS and CDR2 YFSETQ. Trimming shortened V by 4 bases and J by 4 bases, and 13 bases separated the two germline ends. This CDR3 contains 14 residues. The CDR3 loop reads CASSPGAGADTQYF. The DNA of the CDR3 is TGCGCCAGCAGCCCAGGGGCAGGGGCAGATACGCAGTATTTT.

The chain carries TRBV19 and TRBJ1-2; the D gene is possibly TRBD1 (5 bases). Deletions cut 5 bases from V and 1 base from J, with 11 bases between. The V gene's germline CDR1 is LNHDA and CDR2 SQIVND (reference sequence). The CDR3 runs to 14 residues. The CDR3 coding sequence is TGTGCCAGTAGTCCGCAGGGCGGTAACTATGGCTACACCTTC. Protein product: CASSPQGGNYGYTF.

This sequence joins TRBV7-9 and TRBJ2-7; D not resolved. The V end lost 4 bases, the J end lost 1 base, and 11 bases lay between the germline ends. Per germline, CDR1 SEHNR and CDR2 FQNEAQ (reference sequence). The CDR3 is 14 residues long. CDR3 bases: TGTGCCAGCAGCTCCTACCTGAATTCCTACGAGCAGTACTTC. Translated: CASSSYLNSYEQYF.

This chain uses TRBV9 with TRBJ2-3; D is unclear. This CDR3 comprises 15 residues. Germline CDR1 and CDR2: SGDLS and YYNGEE. The V gene lost 0 bases and the J gene lost 2 bases, with 10 bases spanning the gap. The CDR3 region is CASSVAPVFTDTQYF. In nucleotides, the CDR3 is TGTGCCAGCAGCGTAGCCCCGGTTTTCACAGATACGCAGTATTTT.

The rearrangement uses TRBV28 and TRBJ2-1, with D possibly TRBD2 on 6 matching bases. With 11 bases removed from V and 8 bases from J, the gap between germline ends came to 28 bases. The CDR3 is 16 amino acids. Per germline, CDR1 MDHEN and CDR2 SYDVKM. The DNA of the CDR3 is TGTGCCTCCCAGTTTTCGGGCAACAGTTGGGGGGATGAGCAGTTCTTC. It specifies CASQFSGNSWGDEQFF.

CDR3 sequence (DNA): TGTGCCAGCTCACCACAGGGGGTAAACACTGAAGCTTTCTTT. As protein: CASSPQGVNTEAFF. V and J are TRBV18 and TRBJ1-1; possible D gene TRBD1, 6 bases. The CDR3 extends over 14 amino acids. The germline gives CDR1 KGHSH, CDR2 LQKENI. V was pared by 1 base and J by 2 bases, with 8 bases between.

The V call is TRBV25-1, the J call TRBJ2-1; TRBD2 matches at 11 bases. Germline loops: CDR1 MGHDK, CDR2 SYGVNS. The CDR3 runs to 17 residues. V trimming: 3 bases; J trimming: 7 bases; junction bases outside the gene matches: 11. The CDR3 sequence is CASSEWDSGRARNEQFF. The CDR3 nucleotides are TGTGCCAGCAGTGAGTGGGATAGCGGGAGGGCGAGAAATGAGCAGTTCTTC.

V usage is TRBV10-3 and J usage is TRBJ1-3; perhaps TRBD1 as D (6 bases). The CDR3 is 15 residues long. CDR1 is ENHRY, CDR2 SYGVKD, per germline. The V end was cut by 4 bases, the J end by 6 bases, with 16 bases between. The CDR3 sequence is CAISGSVGAANTIYF. In DNA, the CDR3 is TGTGCCATCAGTGGTTCCGTGGGGGCGGCAAACACCATATATTTT.

The J gene is TRBJ2-2, the V gene TRBV5-1; TRBD1 matches 8 bases. CDR3 length: 15 residues. The germline gives CDR1 SGHRS, CDR2 YFSETQ. V lost 0 bases and J lost 5; bases outside the gene matches: 3. CDR3 nucleotide sequence: TGCGCCAGCAGCTTGGGGACAGGGATAACCGGGGAGCTGTTTTTT. It translates to CASSLGTGITGELFF.

The chain links TRBV18 to TRBJ2-5; no reliable D call. Germline V CDR1 and CDR2: KGHSH, LQKENI. Trimming removed 3 bases at V and 5 bases at J, with 13 bases between. This CDR3 contains 14 residues. The CDR3 DNA sequence: TGTGCCAGCTCACCCCCCGAAAGCAGGGAGACCCAGTACTTC. Amino acid sequence: CASSPPESRETQYF.

The rearrangement links TRBV4-1 to TRBJ2-1, with TRBD2 matching 12 bases. Looked up from germline, CDR1 is MGHRA and CDR2 is YSYEKL. The junction had 8 bases not matched to a gene; V was cut back by 8 bases and J by 6 bases. The CDR3 covers 15 residues. The CDR3 nucleotides read TGCGCCAGCGGATCCCTAGCGGGGGGGAGCAATGAGCAGTTCTTC. Its translation is CASGSLAGGSNEQFF.